This T cell receptor beta chain appears in the sequencing data of a study of T cell changes during pregnancy in multiple sclerosis (dated by TCRdb to the late 2010s). In terms of the full investigation: Changes in the T cell repertoire over the course of pregnancy were examined in this study in women with multiple sclerosis.

Library creation used the immunoSEQ multiplex PCR assay. Not all clones reach the TCRdb copy of this immuneACCESS table, which keeps in-frame sequences only. Checked studies attribute under half of the gap to unresolved V genes and leave the rest unexplained. A total of more than 55,000 clones appear in this sample, 94% of them only once. Approximately 3.5% of the sample belongs to the ten largest clones. Points on this clone: Its antigen is not yet known. No base qualities exist here, and no much larger clone lies one base off it.

CDR3 length: 13 amino acids, cysteine to phenylalanine. The only DNA kept is the CDR3, 39 bases in frame from the first base. CDR1 and CDR2 are drawn from the germline V gene (reference sequence): MNHNY, SVGAGI. V is clipped by 6 bases and J by 4 bases, and the sequence between their germline boundaries is 13 bases long. The chain is made from TRBV6-6 and TRBJ2-7; matching of 6 bases hints at TRBD1 as the D gene. The sequenced sample was CD8+ T cells from peripheral blood mononuclear cells, obtained in the third trimester of pregnancy. The TCR sequence derives from a female donor with multiple sclerosis, enrolled in a pregnancy study. Here is the DNA: TGTGCCAGCAGAGCCGGGACAACATACGAGCAGTACTTC. Its translation is CASRAGTTYEQYF.